This TCR beta chain emerged from a study of T cells in tuberculosis. Findings and caveats of the study: GMM-specific TCRs were nearer to active tuberculosis alpha repertoires, suggesting expansion. A GMM-specific repertoire classifier reached 75% to 90% accuracy, AUROC over 0.85.

On average around 100,000 T cells per donor were immunosequenced. The assay was immunoSEQ multiplex PCR, and TCRdb's table has in-frame clones only and misses some. The sample holds about 20,000 clones, roughly nine tenths seen once. Comment on this clone: Its antigen is not known.

This TCR came from a donor aged 5-35 years with latent tuberculosis or without tuberculosis infection. Material for sequencing was PBMCs.

CDR3 in amino acids: CASIPDRGAYEQYF. The DNA for the CDR3 is TGTGCCAGCATCCCGGACCGGGGGGCCTACGAGCAGTACTTC. The chain joins TRBV21-1 to TRBJ2-7; the listed D gene, TRBD2, was not tested against the DNA. TRBV21-1 is shown as a pseudogene. The CDR3 is 14 residues long.